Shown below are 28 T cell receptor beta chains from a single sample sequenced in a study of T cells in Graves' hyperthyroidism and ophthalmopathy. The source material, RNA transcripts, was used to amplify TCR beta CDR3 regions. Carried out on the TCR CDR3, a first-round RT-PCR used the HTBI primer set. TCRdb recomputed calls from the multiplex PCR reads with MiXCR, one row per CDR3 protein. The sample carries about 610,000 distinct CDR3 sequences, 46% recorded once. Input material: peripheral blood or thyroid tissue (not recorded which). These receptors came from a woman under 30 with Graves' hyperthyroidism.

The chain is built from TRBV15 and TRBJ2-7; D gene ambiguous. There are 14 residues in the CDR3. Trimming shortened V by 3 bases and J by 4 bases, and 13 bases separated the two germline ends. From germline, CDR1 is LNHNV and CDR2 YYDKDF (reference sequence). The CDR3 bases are TGTGCCACCAGCAGCCGTTCCGTGTGGTACGAGCAGTACTTC. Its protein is CATSSRSVWYEQYF.

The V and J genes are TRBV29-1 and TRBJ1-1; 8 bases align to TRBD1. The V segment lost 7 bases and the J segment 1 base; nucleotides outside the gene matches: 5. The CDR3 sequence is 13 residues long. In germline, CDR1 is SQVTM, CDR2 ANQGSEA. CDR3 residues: CSGRTGRNTEAFF. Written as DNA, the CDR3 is TGCAGCGGCAGGACAGGGAGGAACACTGAAGCTTTCTTT.

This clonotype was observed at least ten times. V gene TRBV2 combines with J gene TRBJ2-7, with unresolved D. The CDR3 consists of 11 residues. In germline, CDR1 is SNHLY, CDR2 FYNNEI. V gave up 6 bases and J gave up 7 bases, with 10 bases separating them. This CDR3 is CASRASWEQYF. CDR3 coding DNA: TGTGCCAGCAGGGCTAGTTGGGAGCAGTACTTC.

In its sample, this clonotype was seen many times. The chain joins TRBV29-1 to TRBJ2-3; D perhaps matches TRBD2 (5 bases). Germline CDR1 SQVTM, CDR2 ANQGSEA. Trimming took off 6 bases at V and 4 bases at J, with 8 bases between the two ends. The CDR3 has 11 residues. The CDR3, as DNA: TGCAGCGTGGAGGACTCAGATACGCAGTATTTT. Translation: CSVEDSDTQYF.

CDR3 in amino acids: CASSLHEYEQEKLFF. The DNA of the CDR3 is TGCGCCAGCAGCTTACACGAATACGAGCAGGAAAAACTGTTTTTT. The J gene is TRBJ1-4, the V gene TRBV5-1; no firm D call. Germline lookup yields CDR1 SGHRS and CDR2 YFSETQ. CDR3 size: 15 residues. Trimming pared 2 bases from V and 8 bases from J, leaving 16 bases between.

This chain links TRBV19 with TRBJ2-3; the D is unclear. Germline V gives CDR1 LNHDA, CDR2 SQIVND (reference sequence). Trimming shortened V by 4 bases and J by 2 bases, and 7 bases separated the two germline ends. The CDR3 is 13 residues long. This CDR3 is CASSNGNTDTQYF. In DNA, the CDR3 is TGTGCCAGTAGTAACGGAAACACAGATACGCAGTATTTT.

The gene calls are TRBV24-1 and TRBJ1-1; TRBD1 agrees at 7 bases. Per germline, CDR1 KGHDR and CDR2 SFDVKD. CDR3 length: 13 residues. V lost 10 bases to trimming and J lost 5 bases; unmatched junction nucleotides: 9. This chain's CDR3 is CATERQGGTEAFF. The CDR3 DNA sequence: TGTGCCACGGAACGACAGGGTGGGACTGAAGCTTTCTTT.

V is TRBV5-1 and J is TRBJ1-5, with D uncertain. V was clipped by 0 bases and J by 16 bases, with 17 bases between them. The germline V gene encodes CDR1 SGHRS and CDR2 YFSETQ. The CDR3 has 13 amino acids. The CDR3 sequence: CASSLVPGSAAHF. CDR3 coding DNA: TGCGCCAGCAGCTTGGTACCGGGTTCCGCGGCCCATTTT.

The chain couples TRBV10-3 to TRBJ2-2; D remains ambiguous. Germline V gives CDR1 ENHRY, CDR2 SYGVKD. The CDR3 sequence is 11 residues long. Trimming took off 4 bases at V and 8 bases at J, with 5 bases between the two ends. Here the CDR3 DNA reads TGTGCCATCAGTGCGCAGGGGGAGCTGTTTTTT. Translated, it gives CAISAQGELFF.

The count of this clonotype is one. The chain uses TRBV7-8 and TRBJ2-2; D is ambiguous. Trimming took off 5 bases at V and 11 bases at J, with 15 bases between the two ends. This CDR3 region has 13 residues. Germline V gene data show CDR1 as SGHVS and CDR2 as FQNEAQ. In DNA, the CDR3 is TGTGCCAGCAGCCTCGGAACCTACAATGAGCTGTTTTTT. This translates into CASSLGTYNELFF. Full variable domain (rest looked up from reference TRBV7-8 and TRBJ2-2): GAGVSQSPRYKVAKRGQDVALRCDPISGHVSLFWYQQALGQGPEFLTYFQNEAQLDKSGLPSDRFFAERPEGSVSTLKIQRTQQEDSAVYLCASSLGTYNELFFGEGSRLTVL.

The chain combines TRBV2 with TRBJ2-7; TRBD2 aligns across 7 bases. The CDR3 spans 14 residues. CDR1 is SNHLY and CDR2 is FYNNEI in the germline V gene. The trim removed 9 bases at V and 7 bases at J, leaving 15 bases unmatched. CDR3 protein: CARERAGTYNEQYF. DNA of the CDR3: TGTGCCAGGGAGAGAGCGGGAACCTACAATGAGCAGTACTTC.

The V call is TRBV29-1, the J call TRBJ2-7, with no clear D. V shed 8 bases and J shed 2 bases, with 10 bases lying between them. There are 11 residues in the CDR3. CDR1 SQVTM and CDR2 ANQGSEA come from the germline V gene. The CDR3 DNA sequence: TGCAGCTTGAGACGGGCCTACGAGCAGTACTTC. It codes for CSLRRAYEQYF.

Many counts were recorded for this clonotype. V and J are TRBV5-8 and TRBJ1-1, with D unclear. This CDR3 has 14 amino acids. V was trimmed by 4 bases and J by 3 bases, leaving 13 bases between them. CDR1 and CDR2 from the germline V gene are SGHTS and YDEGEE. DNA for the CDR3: TGTGCCAGCAGCGCCCCGGAAGATTACACTGAAGCTTTCTTT. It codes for CASSAPEDYTEAFF.

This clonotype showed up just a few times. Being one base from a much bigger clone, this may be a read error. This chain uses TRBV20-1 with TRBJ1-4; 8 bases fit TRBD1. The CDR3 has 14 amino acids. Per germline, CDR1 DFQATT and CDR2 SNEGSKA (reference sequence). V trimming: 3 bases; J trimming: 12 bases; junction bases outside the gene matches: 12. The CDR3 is CSARNQGAGEELFF. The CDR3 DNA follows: TGCAGTGCTAGGAATCAGGGGGCTGGAGAAGAACTGTTTTTT.

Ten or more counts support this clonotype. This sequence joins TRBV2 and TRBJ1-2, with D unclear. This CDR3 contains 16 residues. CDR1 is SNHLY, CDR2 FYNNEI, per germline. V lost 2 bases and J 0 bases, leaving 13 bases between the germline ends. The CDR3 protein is CASSETPFETNYGYTF. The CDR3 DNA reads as TGTGCCAGCAGTGAAACCCCGTTTGAGACTAACTATGGCTACACCTTC.

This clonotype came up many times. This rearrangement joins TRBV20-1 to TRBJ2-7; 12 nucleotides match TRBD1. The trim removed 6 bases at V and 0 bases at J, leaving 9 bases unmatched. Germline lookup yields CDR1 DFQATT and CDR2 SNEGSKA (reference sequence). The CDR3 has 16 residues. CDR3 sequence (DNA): TGCAGTGCACCCGGGACAGGGGGCCTTCCCTCCTACGAGCAGTACTTC. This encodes CSAPGTGGLPSYEQYF.

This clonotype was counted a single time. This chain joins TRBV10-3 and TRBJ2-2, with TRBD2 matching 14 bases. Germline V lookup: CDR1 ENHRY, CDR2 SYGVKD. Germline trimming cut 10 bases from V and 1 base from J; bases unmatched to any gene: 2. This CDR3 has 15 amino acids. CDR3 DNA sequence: TGTGCCACCGGGACTAGCGGGGGGAACACCGGGGAGCTGTTTTTT. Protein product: CATGTSGGNTGELFF.

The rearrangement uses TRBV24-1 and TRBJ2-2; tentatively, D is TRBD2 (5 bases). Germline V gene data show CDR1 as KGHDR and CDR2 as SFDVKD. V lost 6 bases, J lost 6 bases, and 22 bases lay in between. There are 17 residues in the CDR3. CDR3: CATSSSRREAIAGELFF. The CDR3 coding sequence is TGTGCCACCAGTTCCAGCAGACGGGAAGCAATCGCCGGGGAGCTGTTTTTT.

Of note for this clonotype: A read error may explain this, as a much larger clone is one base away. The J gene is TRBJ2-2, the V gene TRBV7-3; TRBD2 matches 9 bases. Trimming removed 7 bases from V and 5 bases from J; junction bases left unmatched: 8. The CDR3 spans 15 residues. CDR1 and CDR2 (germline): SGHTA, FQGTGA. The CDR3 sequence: CASNLSGRGTGELFF. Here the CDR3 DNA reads TGTGCCAGCAACCTTAGCGGGAGAGGGACCGGGGAGCTGTTTTTT.

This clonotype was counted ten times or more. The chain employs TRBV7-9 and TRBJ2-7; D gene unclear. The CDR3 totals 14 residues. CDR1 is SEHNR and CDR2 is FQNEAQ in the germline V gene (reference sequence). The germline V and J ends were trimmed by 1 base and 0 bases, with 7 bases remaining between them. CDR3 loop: CASSLESLSYEQYF. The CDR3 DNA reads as TGTGCCAGCAGCTTAGAGTCCCTCTCCTACGAGCAGTACTTC.

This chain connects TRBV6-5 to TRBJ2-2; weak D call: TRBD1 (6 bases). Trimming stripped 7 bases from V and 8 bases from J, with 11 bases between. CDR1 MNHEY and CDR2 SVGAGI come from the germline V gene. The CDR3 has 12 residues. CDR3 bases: TGTGCCAGCATTTCCGGGACAGGGGAGCTGTTTTTT. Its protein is CASISGTGELFF.

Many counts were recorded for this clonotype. CDR3 sequence: CASSAPEGYEAFF. CDR3 nucleotide sequence: TGTGCCAGCAGCGCCCCGGAAGGATATGAAGCTTTCTTT. This chain connects TRBV9 to TRBJ1-1; no clear D gene. Per germline, CDR1 SGDLS and CDR2 YYNGEE. V lost 3 bases and J 7 bases, leaving 13 bases between the germline ends. The length of the CDR3 is 13 residues.

CDR3: CASRGQSYGYTIYF. In DNA, the CDR3 is TGTGCCAGCAGGGGGCAAAGCTATGGCTACACCATATATTTT. The chain combines TRBV12-3 or TRBV12-4 with TRBJ1-3; D is perhaps TRBD1 (5 bases). The CDR3 is made up of 14 amino acids. The ends were cut back, 6 bases at V and 8 bases at J, with 17 bases in the middle.

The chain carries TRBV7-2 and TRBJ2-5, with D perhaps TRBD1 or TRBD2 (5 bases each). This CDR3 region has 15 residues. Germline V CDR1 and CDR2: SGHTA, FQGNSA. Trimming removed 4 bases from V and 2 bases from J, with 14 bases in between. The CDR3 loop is CASSSTADPQETQYF. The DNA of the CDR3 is TGTGCCAGCAGCTCGACAGCGGACCCACAAGAGACCCAGTACTTC.

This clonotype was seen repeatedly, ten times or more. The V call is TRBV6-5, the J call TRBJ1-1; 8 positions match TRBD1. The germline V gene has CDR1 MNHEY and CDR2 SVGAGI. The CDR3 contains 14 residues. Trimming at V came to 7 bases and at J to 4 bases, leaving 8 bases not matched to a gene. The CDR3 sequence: CASKAGGWVTEAFF. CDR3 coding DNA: TGTGCCAGCAAGGCAGGGGGCTGGGTCACTGAAGCTTTCTTT.

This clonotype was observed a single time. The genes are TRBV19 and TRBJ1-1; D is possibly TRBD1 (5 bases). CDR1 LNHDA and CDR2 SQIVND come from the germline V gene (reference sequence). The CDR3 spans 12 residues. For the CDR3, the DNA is TGTGTCCGACGGGGCGGGGGCACTGAAGCTTTCTTT. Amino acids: CVRRGGGTEAFF.

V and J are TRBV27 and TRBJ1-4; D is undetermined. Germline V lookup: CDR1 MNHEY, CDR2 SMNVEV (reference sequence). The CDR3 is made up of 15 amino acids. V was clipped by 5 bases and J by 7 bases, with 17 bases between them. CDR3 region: CASSPRRVSFEKLFF. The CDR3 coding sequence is TGTGCCAGCAGTCCTCGTAGGGTGAGTTTTGAAAAACTGTTTTTT.

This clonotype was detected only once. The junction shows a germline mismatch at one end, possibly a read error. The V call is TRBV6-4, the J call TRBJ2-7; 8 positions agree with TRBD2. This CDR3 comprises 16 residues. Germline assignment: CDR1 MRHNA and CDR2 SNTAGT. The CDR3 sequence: CASSYSATGRAGEQYF. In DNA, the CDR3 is TGTGCCAGCAGTTACTCCGCTACCGGGAGGGCGGGGGAGCAGTACTTC.